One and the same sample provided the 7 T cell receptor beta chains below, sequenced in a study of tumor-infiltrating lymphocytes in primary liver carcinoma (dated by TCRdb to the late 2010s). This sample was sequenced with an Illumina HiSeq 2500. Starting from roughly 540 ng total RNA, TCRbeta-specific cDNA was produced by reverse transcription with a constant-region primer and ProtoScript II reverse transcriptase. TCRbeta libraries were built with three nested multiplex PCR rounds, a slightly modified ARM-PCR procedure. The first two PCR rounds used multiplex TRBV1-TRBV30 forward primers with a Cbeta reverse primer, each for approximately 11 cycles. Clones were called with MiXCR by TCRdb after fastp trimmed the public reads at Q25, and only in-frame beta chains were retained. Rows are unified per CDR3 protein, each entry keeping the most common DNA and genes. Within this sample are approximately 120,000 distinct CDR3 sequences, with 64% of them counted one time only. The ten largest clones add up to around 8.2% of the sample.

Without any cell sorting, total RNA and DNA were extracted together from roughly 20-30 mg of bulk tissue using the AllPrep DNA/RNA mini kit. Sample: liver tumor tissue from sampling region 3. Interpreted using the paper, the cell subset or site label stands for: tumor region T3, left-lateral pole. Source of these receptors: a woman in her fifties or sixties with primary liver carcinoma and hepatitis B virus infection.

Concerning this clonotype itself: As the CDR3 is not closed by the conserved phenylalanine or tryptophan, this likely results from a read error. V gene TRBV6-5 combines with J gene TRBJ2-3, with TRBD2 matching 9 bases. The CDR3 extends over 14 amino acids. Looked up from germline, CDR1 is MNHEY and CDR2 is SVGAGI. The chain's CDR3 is CVTGASGATDTQYL. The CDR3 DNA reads TGTGTCACTGGAGCTAGCGGGGCCACAGATACGCAGTATCTT.

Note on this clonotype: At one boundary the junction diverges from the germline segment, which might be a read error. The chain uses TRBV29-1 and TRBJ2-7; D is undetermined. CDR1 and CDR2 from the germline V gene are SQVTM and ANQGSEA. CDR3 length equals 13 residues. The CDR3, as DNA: TGCAGCGTTGAAACTGGTGGCTCCTACGGGCAGTACTTC. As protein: CSVETGGSYGQYF.

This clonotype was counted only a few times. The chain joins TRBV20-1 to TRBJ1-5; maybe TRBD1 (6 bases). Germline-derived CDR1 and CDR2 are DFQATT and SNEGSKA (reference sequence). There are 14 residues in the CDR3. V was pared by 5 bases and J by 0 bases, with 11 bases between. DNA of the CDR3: TGCAGTGCTCTCCGGGACACTAGCAATCAGCCCCAGCATTTT. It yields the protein CSALRDTSNQPQHF.

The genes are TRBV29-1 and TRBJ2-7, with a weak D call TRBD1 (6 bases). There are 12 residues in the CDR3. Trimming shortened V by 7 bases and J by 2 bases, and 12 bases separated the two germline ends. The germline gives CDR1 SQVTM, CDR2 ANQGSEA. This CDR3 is CSAAPGAYEQYF. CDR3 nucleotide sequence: TGCAGCGCTGCCCCAGGGGCCTACGAGCAGTACTTC.

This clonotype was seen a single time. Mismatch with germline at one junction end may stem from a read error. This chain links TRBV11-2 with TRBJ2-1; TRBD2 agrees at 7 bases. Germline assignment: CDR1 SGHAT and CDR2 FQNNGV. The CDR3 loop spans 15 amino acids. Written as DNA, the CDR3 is TGTGCCAGCAACTTAATCCTAGCGGCTTACAATGAGCATTTCTTC. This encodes CASNLILAAYNEHFF.

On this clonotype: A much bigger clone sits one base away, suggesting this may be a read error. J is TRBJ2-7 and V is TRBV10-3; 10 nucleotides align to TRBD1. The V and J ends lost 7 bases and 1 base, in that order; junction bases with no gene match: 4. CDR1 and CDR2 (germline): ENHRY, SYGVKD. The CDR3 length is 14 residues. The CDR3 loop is CAITGTGVSYEQYF. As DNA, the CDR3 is TGTGCCATCACTGGGACAGGGGTTTCCTACGAGCAGTACTTC.

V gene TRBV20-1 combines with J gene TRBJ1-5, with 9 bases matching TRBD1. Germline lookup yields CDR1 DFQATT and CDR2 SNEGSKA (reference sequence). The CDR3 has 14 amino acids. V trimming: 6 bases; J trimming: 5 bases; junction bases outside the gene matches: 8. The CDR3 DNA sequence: TGCAGTGCCGAGAGACGACAGGGGGATCAGCCCCAGCATTTT. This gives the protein CSAERRQGDQPQHF.